This TCR beta chain is from a study of regulatory T cells in long-lasting Graves disease. Across the study: The study enrolled newly diagnosed Graves' patients on antithyroid drugs under 3 months.

The V gene end was trimmed by 5 bases and the J gene end by 8 bases; junction bases not matched to a gene: 14. The CDR3 runs to 15 residues. The germline gives CDR1 MNHNS, CDR2 SASEGT. Study-level points and caveats: Persistent Graves' patients possessed reduced TCR diversity relative to recently diagnosed ones.

In the case of this clonotype: Its antigen is not known.

This sample's time point: newly diagnosed GD, antithyroid drugs for less than 3 months. Generation of the TCR library employed RNA extracted from PBMCs. As collected, the peripheral blood samples measured 7.5 to 10 milliliters each and went into EDTA tubes. Library construction for TCR beta used iRepertoire HTBI primers and Arm-PCR of CDR3 regions. TCRdb used MiXCR to reprocess the multiplex PCR reads, holding one entry per CDR3 protein. The sample lists around 500,000 distinct CDR3 sequences, 15% to 20% occurring once. These sequences were also reported in another study, on T cells in Graves' hyperthyroidism and ophthalmopathy.

This clonotype originated in a woman aged 35-65 years with Graves disease. The chain carries TRBV6-1 and TRBJ1-2; 7 positions agree with TRBD1. The source material was peripheral blood mononuclear cells (PBMCs), sampled at new diagnosis, from a patient treated with antithyroid drugs. CDR3 coding DNA: TGTGCCAGCAGTCCTTACTCCTCAGGGGGGGGGGGCTACACCTTC. Protein: CASSPYSSGGGGYTF.